This note documents a single TCR beta chain sequence. This clone was seen once. Its binding antigen is unknown. No much larger clone is present one base from it, and per-base qualities are unavailable. This sample is part of a study of OX40 agonist ivuxolimab in advanced cancers. At the level of the whole study: Ivuxolimab, which targeted the costimulatory receptor OX40 (CD134), was an agonistic, fully human IgG2 monoclonal antibody. Partial responses were achieved by three dose-escalation patients, of whom one had hepatocellular carcinoma and two had cutaneous melanoma. Of the approximately 50 patients in dose escalation, around 19 had hepatocellular carcinoma, some 15 had melanoma, 9 had renal cell carcinoma and 9 had head and neck cancer. The point of sequencing TCRbeta in the periphery was to test whether ivuxolimab changed TCR sequence diversity and drove clonal T-cell expansion. In the dose-escalation cohort, approximately 80% of patients were male, and the mean age was approximately 60 years with a range of roughly 20 to 79. The paper reports the monotherapy dose-escalation portion (N of about 47 patients) of the phase I ivuxolimab trial. Intravenous ivuxolimab was administered to patients every 2 weeks at six dose levels: 0.01, 0.1, 0.3, 1.5, 3 and 10 mg/kg. Patients were allowed to have had prior anti-PD-1, anti-PD-L1 or anti-CTLA-4 therapy, and more than 35% of the dose-escalation patients had been treated with checkpoint inhibitors.

Genomic DNA was extracted from sorted cells for sequencing of the TCRbeta CDR3 region. The immunoSEQ Assay was used for sequencing of TCRbeta CDR3 regions. TCRdb took over this immuneACCESS table, retaining in-frame rearrangements with V and J assigned. Such tables are incomplete; in checked studies, under half of the missing clones stem from an unresolved V gene, and the remainder is unexplained. The sample table records some 34,000 clones; approximately 88% of these occur just once. The ten largest clones add up to 20% to 25% of the sample. General study outcomes and caveats: Antigen specificity was not determined for the clonally expanded peripheral T cells. Low levels of normalized T-cell clonal expansion were also seen in some patients who did not respond. After ivuxolimab, more expanded clones were found on average in CD8+ T cells than in CD4+ T cells. In the 0.1-3.0 mg/kg groups, partial responders were among the patients with the lowest normalized peripheral clonal expansion, particularly in CD8+ T cells. At doses from 0.1 to 3.0 mg/kg, clonal expansion was seen in both CD4+ and CD8+ blood T cells between baseline and week 6.

The CDR3 holds 14 amino acids from the cysteine to the phenylalanine. The read is trimmed to its CDR3 DNA, 42 bases read in frame from base 1. V lost 5 bases and J lost 6 bases; the stretch between them is 13 bases long. Looking up the germline V gene (reference sequence) yields CDR1 SEHNR and CDR2 FQNEAQ. The trial excluded patients who had a history of autoimmune disease or who were on systemic immunosuppression. Peripheral blood for TCR sequencing was drawn from every dose cohort at baseline, at cycle 4 day 1 and at cycle 7 day 1. The samples were drawn from a first-in-human, open-label, multicenter phase I dose-escalation trial of ivuxolimab. Adults with locally advanced or metastatic head and neck squamous cell, hepatocellular, melanoma or renal cell carcinoma were enrolled in the trial. CD4+ and CD8+ T cells were sorted separately from peripheral blood before TCR sequencing.

Source: CD4+ or CD8+ T cells sorted from blood, taken in a trial of the OX40 agonist ivuxolimab. Here the chain combines TRBV7-9 and TRBJ2-2; perhaps TRBD1 is the D gene, with 5 bases matching. The TCR originated in an adult with an advanced solid tumor such as melanoma, head and neck, liver or kidney cancer. CDR3 protein: CASSAGKGSGELFF. The DNA reads as follows: TGTGCCAGCAGCGCAGGGAAAGGGTCCGGGGAGCTGTTTTTT.